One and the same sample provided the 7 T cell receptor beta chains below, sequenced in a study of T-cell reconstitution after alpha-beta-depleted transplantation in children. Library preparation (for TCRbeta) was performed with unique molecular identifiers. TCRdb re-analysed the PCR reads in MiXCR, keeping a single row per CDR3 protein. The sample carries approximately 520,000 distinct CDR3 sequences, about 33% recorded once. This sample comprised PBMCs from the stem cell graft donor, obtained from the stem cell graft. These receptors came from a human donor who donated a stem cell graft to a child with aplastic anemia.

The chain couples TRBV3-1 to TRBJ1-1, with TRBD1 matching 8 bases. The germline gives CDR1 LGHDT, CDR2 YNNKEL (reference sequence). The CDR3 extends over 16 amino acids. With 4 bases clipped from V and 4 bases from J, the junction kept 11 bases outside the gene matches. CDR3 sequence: CASSPRGRQGRTEAFF. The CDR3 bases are TGTGCCAGCAGCCCAAGGGGCCGACAGGGGCGCACTGAAGCTTTCTTT.

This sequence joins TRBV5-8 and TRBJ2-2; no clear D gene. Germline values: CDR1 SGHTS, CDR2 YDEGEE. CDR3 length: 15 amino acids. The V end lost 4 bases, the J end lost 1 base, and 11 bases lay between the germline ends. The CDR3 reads CASSGRMLNTGELFF. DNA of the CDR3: TGTGCCAGCAGCGGGCGGATGTTGAACACCGGGGAGCTGTTTTTT.

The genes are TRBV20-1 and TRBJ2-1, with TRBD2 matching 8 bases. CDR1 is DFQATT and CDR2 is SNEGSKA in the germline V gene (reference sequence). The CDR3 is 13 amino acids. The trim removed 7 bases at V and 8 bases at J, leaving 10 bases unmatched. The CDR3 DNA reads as TGCAGTGTCCCGAGCGGGAGTCACCATGAGCAGTTCTTC. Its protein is CSVPSGSHHEQFF.

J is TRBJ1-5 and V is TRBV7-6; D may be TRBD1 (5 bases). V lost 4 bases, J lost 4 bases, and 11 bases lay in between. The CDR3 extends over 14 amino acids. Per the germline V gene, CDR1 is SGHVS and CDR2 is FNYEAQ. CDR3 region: CASSSGDGNQPQHF. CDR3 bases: TGTGCCAGCAGCTCCGGGGACGGAAATCAGCCCCAGCATTTT.

The CDR3 here is CSVLGVAVNNEQFF. CDR3 nucleotide sequence: TGCAGCGTACTAGGGGTAGCGGTAAACAATGAGCAGTTCTTC. This chain links TRBV29-1 with TRBJ2-1, with D possibly TRBD2 on 6 matching bases. The V gene's germline CDR1 is SQVTM and CDR2 ANQGSEA. The ends were cut back, 6 bases at V and 5 bases at J, with 17 bases in the middle. The CDR3 totals 14 residues.

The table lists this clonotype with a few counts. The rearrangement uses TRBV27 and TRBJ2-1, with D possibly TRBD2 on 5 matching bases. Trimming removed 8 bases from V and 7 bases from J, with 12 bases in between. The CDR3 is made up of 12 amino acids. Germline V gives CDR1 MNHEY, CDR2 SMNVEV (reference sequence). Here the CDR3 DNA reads TGTGCCAGCGGACTCCTAGAAAATGAGCAGTTCTTC. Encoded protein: CASGLLENEQFF.

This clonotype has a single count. In DNA, the CDR3 is TGTGCCAGCAGCTCACAGGACAGGGGGAATGAGCAGTTCTTC. This sequence encodes CASSSQDRGNEQFF. The genes are TRBV11-2 and TRBJ2-1; 10 bases align to TRBD1. V was clipped by 4 bases and J by 7 bases; unmatched bases: 4. Germline CDR1 is SGHAT and CDR2 is FQNNGV. This CDR3 has 14 amino acids. Combining the CDR3 with reference TRBV11-2 and TRBJ2-1 gives the whole variable domain EAGVAQSPRYKIIEKRQSVAFWCNPISGHATLYWYQQILGQGPKLLIQFQNNGVVDDSQLPKDRFSAERLKGVDSTLKIQPAKLEDSAVYLCASSSQDRGNEQFFGPGTRLTVL.